This passage covers 30 T cell receptor beta chains from one sample sequenced in a study of blood T cell repertoires in COVID-19. Using immunoSEQ multiplex PCR, the repertoire was profiled, and TCRdb retains in-frame clones only, with some absent. This table holds around 310,000 clones, about nine tenths found once. Sequencing was done on a sample of peripheral blood. These receptors all come from a woman in her twenties or thirties with COVID-19, enrolled during active disease.

This clone came up once. V is TRBV4-2 and J is TRBJ1-2; D is perhaps TRBD1 (6 bases). Trimming cost V 0 bases and J 0 bases, with 11 bases left between them. CDR3 size: 16 residues. Germline loops: CDR1 LGHNA, CDR2 YNFKEQ. The CDR3: CASSQDRGGTNYGYTF. The CDR3 DNA reads as TGTGCCAGCAGCCAAGATCGGGGGGGCACTAACTATGGCTACACCTTC.

This clone came up many times. The V gene is TRBV9, the J gene TRBJ1-3; 8 bases line up with TRBD1. Unmatched junction bases numbered 0, after V lost 0 bases and J lost 7 bases. This CDR3 contains 13 residues. CDR1 is SGDLS, CDR2 YYNGEE, per germline. The CDR3 loop is CASSVDRGNTIYF. The CDR3 coding sequence is TGTGCCAGCAGCGTAGACAGGGGGAACACCATATATTTT. The full variable domain, rest sourced from reference TRBV9 and TRBJ1-3, is DSGVTQTPKHLITATGQRVTLRCSPRSGDLSVYWYQQSLDQGLQFLIQYYNGEERAKGNILERFSAQQFPDLHSELNLSSLELGDSALYFCASSVDRGNTIYFGEGSWLTVV.

V is TRBV3-1 (or the pseudogene TRBV3-2) and J is TRBJ2-1, with D possibly matching TRBD2 (6 bases). Germline V gives CDR1 LGHDT, CDR2 YNNKEL (reference sequence). The V end was cut by 5 bases, the J end by 4 bases, with 15 bases between. This CDR3 spans 15 amino acids. In nucleotides, the CDR3 is TGTGCCAGCAGCGGGGGACTGATTCCATACAATGAGCAGTTCTTC. Its translation is CASSGGLIPYNEQFF.

The J gene is TRBJ2-7, the V gene TRBV28, with D perhaps matching TRBD2 (5 bases). Trimming took 3 bases from V and 3 from J, leaving 9 bases between them. Germline V gene data show CDR1 as MDHEN and CDR2 as SYDVKM. The CDR3 consists of 13 residues. The CDR3 spells CASSFRGVYEQYF. CDR3 sequence (DNA): TGTGCCAGCAGTTTCCGGGGAGTCTACGAGCAGTACTTC.

The V gene is TRBV10-1, the J gene TRBJ1-1, with TRBD1 identical over 8 bases. This CDR3 is built from 13 residues. V was pared by 3 bases and J by 10 bases, with 7 bases of the junction left unmatched. The germline CDR1 and CDR2 sequences are WNHNN and SYGVQD (reference sequence). In nucleotides, the CDR3 is TGCGCCAGCAGTGATCACGAAGGACAGGGAGCTTTCTTT. Protein sequence: CASSDHEGQGAFF.

This chain joins TRBV27 and TRBJ2-2; possibly TRBD1 for D (5 bases). The CDR3 is 16 amino acids. V lost 4 bases, J lost 0 bases, and 12 bases lay in between. Germline CDR1 and CDR2: MNHEY and SMNVEV (reference sequence). CDR3 DNA: TGTGCCAGCAGTTCCTTACAGGTTACGAACACCGGGGAGCTGTTTTTT. Translating gives CASSSLQVTNTGELFF.

This clone was picked up a small number of times. The rearrangement links TRBV19 to TRBJ1-2; tentatively, D is TRBD1 (6 bases). Looked up from germline, CDR1 is LNHDA and CDR2 is SQIVND (reference sequence). V was pared by 3 bases and J by 7 bases, with 12 bases between. This CDR3 comprises 13 residues. CDR3: CASSIRGARGYTF. In DNA form, the CDR3 reads TGTGCCAGTAGTATTCGGGGGGCGCGTGGCTACACCTTC.

This clone is a singleton in its sample. Compared with germline, one end of the junction differs, possibly owing to a read error. V and J are TRBV5-1 and TRBJ2-2; D is ambiguous. CDR3 length equals 14 residues. From germline, CDR1 is SGHRS and CDR2 YFSETQ. In DNA form, the CDR3 reads TGCGCCAGCAGCTTATCAGCGAACGCCGGGGAGCTGTTTTTT. This codes for CASSLSANAGELFF.

The chain has TRBV30 and TRBJ2-3; no firm D call. V dropped 0 bases and J dropped 6 bases, with 16 bases sitting between them. The germline CDR1 and CDR2 sequences are GTSNPN and SVGIG (reference sequence). This CDR3 has 15 amino acids. CDR3: CAWSVPLPRGDTQYF. The CDR3 bases are TGTGCCTGGAGTGTACCCCTCCCAAGAGGCGATACGCAGTATTTT.

There are a few counts of this clone. CDR3 region: CASSLVRVAGRYNEQFF. The CDR3 DNA reads as TGTGCCAGCAGCTTAGTAAGGGTTGCGGGGCGCTACAATGAGCAGTTCTTC. The chain joins TRBV7-2 to TRBJ2-1; TRBD2 might be the D (6 bases). Trimming pared 1 base from V and 3 bases from J, leaving 16 bases between. Germline CDR1 SGHTA, CDR2 FQGNSA. This CDR3 is built from 17 residues.

The V gene is TRBV11-2, the J gene TRBJ2-7; 11 bases fit TRBD2. Germline loops: CDR1 SGHAT, CDR2 FQNNGV. CDR3 length equals 14 residues. The trim removed 2 bases at V and 12 bases at J, leaving 9 bases unmatched. The CDR3 DNA reads TGTGCCAGCAGCTTAAGCCTAGCGGGAGGCCTTGCGTACTTC. This sequence encodes CASSLSLAGGLAYF.

The gene calls are TRBV6-5 and TRBJ1-4, with D possibly being TRBD1 (6 bases). CDR3 length: 14 amino acids. V shed 5 bases and J shed 2 bases, with 9 bases lying between them. CDR1 and CDR2 from the germline V gene are MNHEY and SVGAGI. The CDR3 is CASSQGTTNEKLFF. The CDR3 region has the DNA TGTGCCAGCAGTCAGGGGACCACTAATGAAAAACTGTTTTTT.

The chain couples TRBV15 to TRBJ2-3, with D possibly matching TRBD1 (6 bases). This CDR3 comprises 15 residues. Germline CDR1 LNHNV, CDR2 YYDKDF (reference sequence). V shed 1 base and J shed 2 bases, with 10 bases lying between them. CDR3 sequence: CATSRAGQPTDTQYF. In nucleotides, the CDR3 is TGTGCCACCAGCAGAGCTGGACAGCCCACAGATACGCAGTATTTT.

The chain uses TRBV5-1 and TRBJ2-1; 7 bases agree with TRBD1. The CDR3 runs 16 residues. V shed 0 bases and J 4 bases; nucleotides not matched to a gene: 7. Germline lookup yields CDR1 SGHRS and CDR2 YFSETQ. The CDR3 DNA sequence: TGCGCCAGCAGCTTGGGGGGGACAGATCAATACAATGAGCAGTTCTTC. Translation: CASSLGGTDQYNEQFF. The whole variable domain, remainder taken from reference TRBV5-1 and TRBJ2-1, is KAGVTQTPRYLIKTRGQQVTLSCSPISGHRSVSWYQQTPGQGLQFLFEYFSETQRNKGNFPGRFSGRQFSNSRSEMNVSTLELGDSALYLCASSLGGTDQYNEQFFGPGTRLTVL.

The V and J genes are TRBV11-2 and TRBJ1-5, with D perhaps TRBD1 (6 bases). Trimming left V 2 bases short and J 2 bases short, with 16 bases between. The germline gives CDR1 SGHAT, CDR2 FQNNGV. This CDR3 has 17 amino acids. The CDR3 spells CASSLSLTGYGNQPQHF. CDR3 DNA: TGTGCCAGCAGCTTAAGCCTGACAGGTTACGGCAATCAGCCCCAGCATTTT. The variable domain in full, with the rest retrieved from reference TRBV11-2 and TRBJ1-5, is EAGVAQSPRYKIIEKRQSVAFWCNPISGHATLYWYQQILGQGPKLLIQFQNNGVVDDSQLPKDRFSAERLKGVDSTLKIQPAKLEDSAVYLCASSLSLTGYGNQPQHFGDGTRLSIL.

CDR3: CSVESGGWNEQYF. The CDR3 coding sequence is TGCAGCGTTGAGTCGGGAGGGTGGAACGAGCAGTACTTC. V and J are TRBV29-1 and TRBJ2-7; 8 nucleotides align to TRBD2. The CDR3 totals 13 residues. With 3 bases clipped from V and 5 bases from J, the junction kept 6 bases outside the gene matches. Germline V gene lookup returns CDR1 SQVTM and CDR2 ANQGSEA.

The chain has TRBV28 and TRBJ2-3; 10 bases are shared with TRBD2. Germline CDR1 MDHEN, CDR2 SYDVKM. This CDR3 contains 24 residues. V was clipped by 2 bases and J by 2 bases; unmatched bases: 28. CDR3 residues: CASSLTGLAGVGIAGGADTDTQYF. In nucleotides, the CDR3 is TGTGCCAGCAGTTTAACTGGCCTAGCGGGAGTCGGCATAGCAGGAGGGGCGGACACAGATACGCAGTATTTT.

This clone was detected only a few times. The chain links TRBV11-2 to TRBJ1-5; TRBD1 might be the D (5 bases). There are 13 residues in the CDR3. Germline V gene lookup returns CDR1 SGHAT and CDR2 FQNNGV. V shed 0 bases and J shed 9 bases, with 9 bases lying between them. The CDR3, as DNA: TGTGCCAGCAGCTTAGATGACGGGGGGCCCCAGCATTTT. Translation gives CASSLDDGGPQHF.

The gene calls are TRBV5-4 and TRBJ2-5; a weak D match, TRBD1 (5 bases). The CDR3 spans 14 residues. Germline loops: CDR1 SGHNT, CDR2 YYREEE (reference sequence). V lost 1 base and J lost 3, with 10 bases in between. In DNA form, the CDR3 reads TGTGCCAGCAGCTTGAGATCAGGGAAAGAGACCCAGTACTTC. Translated, it gives CASSLRSGKETQYF.

In its sample, this clone was seen once. J is TRBJ2-7 and V is TRBV5-4; 7 nucleotides line up with TRBD2. Looked up from germline, CDR1 is SGHNT and CDR2 is YYREEE (reference sequence). The junction had 16 bases not matched to a gene; V was cut back by 5 bases and J by 5 bases. The CDR3 sequence is 16 residues long. Here the CDR3 DNA reads TGTGCCAGCAGTCCTAGCGGCGGGACGGGGCATGACGAGCAGTACTTC. Its translation is CASSPSGGTGHDEQYF. The full variable domain, in which reference TRBV5-4 and TRBJ2-7 provide the parts outside the CDR3, is ETGVTQSPTHLIKTRGQQVTLRCSSQSGHNTVSWYQQALGQGPQFIFQYYREEENGRGNFPPRFSGLQFPNYSSELNVNALELDDSALYLCASSPSGGTGHDEQYFGPGTRLTVT.

The chain uses TRBV28 and TRBJ2-1; TRBD1 agrees at 8 bases. Per germline, CDR1 MDHEN and CDR2 SYDVKM. V gave up 6 bases and J gave up 6 bases; unmatched junction bases: 4. This CDR3 spans 13 amino acids. CDR3 region: CASRMTGVNEQFF. CDR3 bases: TGTGCCAGCAGGATGACAGGGGTCAATGAGCAGTTCTTC.

The chain recombines TRBV27 with TRBJ2-2, with a tentative D call TRBD1 (6 bases). V was clipped by 2 bases and J by 7 bases, with 8 bases between them. In germline, CDR1 is MNHEY, CDR2 SMNVEV (reference sequence). CDR3 length: 13 amino acids. CDR3 protein: CASSLIGGGELFF. CDR3 nucleotides: TGTGCCAGCAGTTTAATAGGGGGCGGGGAGCTGTTTTTT.

The J gene is TRBJ2-7, the V gene TRBV28; 7 positions match TRBD1. The germline CDR1 and CDR2 sequences are MDHEN and SYDVKM. After removal of 4 bases from V and 2 bases from J, the junction contained 14 bases not matched to a gene. The length of the CDR3 is 17 residues. Written as DNA, the CDR3 is TGTGCCAGCAGTTCGACAGGGCGGCAAGCAGGCCCCTACGAGCAGTACTTC. It translates to CASSSTGRQAGPYEQYF.

The chain joins TRBV1 to TRBJ2-7; TRBD2 is the table's D call and was not checked against the DNA. TRBV1 is described as a pseudogene. The CDR3 extends over 16 amino acids. The CDR3 reads CTSSQECRGTHYEQYF. In DNA, the CDR3 is TGCACCAGCAGCCAAGAATGTCGCGGGACCCACTACGAGCAGTACTTC.

This clone appeared once. The sample contains more than one DNA sequence encoding this CDR3. J is TRBJ1-5 and V is TRBV18, with TRBD1 identical over 9 bases. V dropped 6 bases and J dropped 7; count of bases not matched to a gene: 1. This CDR3 is built from 12 residues. Per the germline V gene, CDR1 is KGHSH and CDR2 is LQKENI. The CDR3 region is CASSDRGQPQHF. Here the CDR3 DNA reads TGTGCCAGCTCGGACAGGGGCCAGCCCCAGCATTTT.

The chain links TRBV27 to TRBJ1-5; 8 bases are a match to TRBD1. Losses at the gene ends were 4 bases for V and 4 bases for J; bases not matched to a gene: 9. The CDR3 runs 16 residues. Germline assignment: CDR1 MNHEY and CDR2 SMNVEV (reference sequence). The CDR3 is CASSWAGGAGNQPQHF. The CDR3 region has the DNA TGTGCCAGCAGTTGGGCAGGGGGCGCGGGTAATCAGCCCCAGCATTTT.

The chain links TRBV28 to TRBJ1-4; 8 nucleotides agree with TRBD1. Germline values: CDR1 MDHEN, CDR2 SYDVKM. The CDR3 consists of 16 residues. The V and J ends lost 3 bases and 2 bases, in that order; junction bases with no gene match: 5. The CDR3, as DNA: TGTGCCAGCAGTTTGGCCGGGACAGGCACTAATGAAAAACTGTTTTTT. This gives the protein CASSLAGTGTNEKLFF.

In this sample, this clone turned up once. The rearrangement joins TRBV18 to TRBJ2-2; no clear D. V lost 3 bases, J lost 3 bases, and 5 bases lay in between. CDR3 length: 13 residues. CDR1 and CDR2 from the germline V gene are KGHSH and LQKENI. The CDR3 nucleotides are TGTGCCAGCTCACCCACAGACACCGGGGAGCTGTTTTTT. Translation gives CASSPTDTGELFF.

The chain couples TRBV27 to TRBJ1-6; 7 positions agree with TRBD1. V gave up 5 bases and J gave up 10 bases; unmatched junction bases: 14. The V gene's germline CDR1 is MNHEY and CDR2 SMNVEV (reference sequence). This CDR3 contains 16 residues. DNA of the CDR3: TGTGCCAGCAGTCCCTTCTCGACAGGGACGTCCTCACCCCTCCACTTT. Its protein is CASSPFSTGTSSPLHF.

In this sample, this clone turned up once. The V gene is TRBV5-8, the J gene TRBJ1-5; weak D call: TRBD1 (5 bases). Germline-derived CDR1 and CDR2 are SGHTS and YDEGEE. The CDR3 is 15 residues long. Trimming took off 7 bases at V and 1 base at J, with 15 bases between the two ends. In DNA form, the CDR3 reads TGTGCCAGCGGCCCCCAGGGCAGGAGCAATCAGCCCCAGCATTTT. The encoded protein is CASGPQGRSNQPQHF.